These 28 T cell receptor beta chains share one sample of origin, sequenced in a study of OX40 agonist ivuxolimab in advanced cancers. Clones were read by immunoSEQ multiplex PCR, and TCRdb kept only the in-frame ones, dropping some. Seen here are approximately 30,000 clones, 81% observed once, and the top ten hold over 1.2%. Sequencing used CD4+ or CD8+ T cells sorted from blood, obtained in a trial of the OX40 agonist ivuxolimab. The receptors stem from an adult with an advanced solid tumor such as melanoma, head and neck, liver or kidney cancer.

This sequence joins TRBV6-5 and TRBJ2-4; D is ambiguous. Germline V gives CDR1 MNHEY, CDR2 SVGAGI. The CDR3 runs 14 residues. V shed 8 bases and J shed 1 base, with 12 bases lying between them. The CDR3 sequence is CASGPRAAKNIQYF. DNA of the CDR3: TGTGCCAGCGGGCCCCGGGCGGCCAAAAACATTCAGTACTTC.

The chain uses TRBV6-1 and TRBJ2-5; TRBD1 aligns across 7 bases. The CDR3 sequence is 14 residues long. Germline V gene data show CDR1 as MNHNS and CDR2 as SASEGT. The ends lost 6 bases at V and 2 bases at J; junction bases unmatched: 6. Here the CDR3 reads CASSKGQPQETQYF. The DNA of the CDR3 is TGTGCCAGCAGCAAGGGACAGCCTCAAGAGACCCAGTACTTC.

CDR3 protein: CASSLGLAGANEQFF. The CDR3 DNA reads TGCGCCAGCAGCTTGGGACTAGCGGGAGCCAATGAGCAGTTCTTC. This chain uses TRBV5-1 with TRBJ2-1; 12 nucleotides align to TRBD2. CDR1 SGHRS and CDR2 YFSETQ come from the germline V gene. J lost 6 bases, V lost 0 bases, and 1 base had no gene match. The CDR3 runs to 15 residues.

The J gene is TRBJ2-3, the V gene TRBV7-9; 10 positions agree with TRBD2. This CDR3 has 13 amino acids. CDR1 is SEHNR and CDR2 is FQNEAQ in the germline V gene (reference sequence). The V and J ends lost 1 base and 8 bases, in that order; junction bases with no gene match: 0. The CDR3 spells CASSLGTSGTQYF. CDR3 coding DNA: TGTGCCAGCAGCTTAGGGACTAGCGGTACGCAGTATTTT.

V and J are TRBV11-3 and TRBJ1-1; no definite D call. V lost 0 bases and J lost 2, with 7 bases in between. The CDR3 has 14 residues. Germline CDR1 reads SGHNT; CDR2 reads YENEEA. The CDR3 DNA reads TGTGCCAGCAGCTTAGACAGCTTTAACACTGAAGCTTTCTTT. Its protein is CASSLDSFNTEAFF.

The V gene is TRBV4-3, the J gene TRBJ2-2; D uncertain. CDR3 size: 14 residues. CDR1 and CDR2 (germline): LGHNA, YSLEER. V was pared by 0 bases and J by 9 bases, with 11 bases between. The CDR3 DNA reads as TGCGCCAGCAGCCAAGAAAAGGAGTTGAGGGAGCTGTTTTTT. Translating it yields CASSQEKELRELFF.

The chain links TRBV9 to TRBJ2-3; a weak D match, TRBD1 (9 bases). Germline V gene sequence: CDR1 SGDLS, CDR2 YYNGEE. CDR3 length: 17 residues. Trimming took off 0 bases at V and 3 bases at J, with 17 bases between the two ends. The CDR3 here is CASSVATGGTGTDTQYF. The CDR3, as DNA: TGTGCCAGCAGCGTAGCTACGGGAGGGACAGGGACAGATACGCAGTATTTT.

The gene calls are TRBV7-6 and TRBJ2-1; TRBD2 matches at 8 bases. The CDR3 sequence is 18 residues long. From germline, CDR1 is SGHVS and CDR2 FNYEAQ. The trim removed 5 bases at V and 4 bases at J, leaving 16 bases unmatched. CDR3 amino acids: CASSTTRAGVAGYNEQFF. In nucleotides, the CDR3 is TGTGCCAGCAGCACAACCCGAGCCGGAGTAGCGGGGTACAATGAGCAGTTCTTC.

Only a few counts were recorded for this clone. This rearrangement joins TRBV18 to TRBJ1-1, with a tentative D call TRBD1 (6 bases). Trimming shortened V by 3 bases and J by 3 bases, and 17 bases separated the two germline ends. This CDR3 comprises 16 residues. Germline-derived CDR1 and CDR2 are KGHSH and LQKENI. The CDR3 is CASSPRRQGQYTEAFF. The CDR3 DNA sequence: TGTGCCAGCTCACCGAGGCGGCAGGGGCAGTACACTGAAGCTTTCTTT.

The chain couples TRBV5-1 to TRBJ1-4, with D maybe TRBD1 (5 bases). The CDR3 is 11 residues long. The germline V gene encodes CDR1 SGHRS and CDR2 YFSETQ. Trimming took off 1 base at V and 13 bases at J, with 8 bases between the two ends. CDR3 in DNA: TGCGCCAGCAGCTTGCGGAGGGGACTGTTTTTT. Translating gives CASSLRRGLFF.

The chain uses TRBV5-1 and TRBJ1-3; 9 nucleotides line up with TRBD1. Germline V gene data show CDR1 as SGHRS and CDR2 as YFSETQ. The ends lost 5 bases at V and 6 bases at J; junction bases unmatched: 9. CDR3 length: 15 amino acids. CDR3 sequence (DNA): TGCGCCAGCAGTTGGGGACAGGGCGCTCCAAACACCATATATTTT. It is translated as CASSWGQGAPNTIYF.

On this clone: At one of its ends the junction is not consistent with the germline gene, which may arise from a read error. This chain joins TRBV7-7 and TRBJ2-5; 9 bases fit TRBD2. The length of the CDR3 is 15 residues. Per germline, CDR1 SSHAT and CDR2 FNYEAQ (reference sequence). CDR3 sequence reads: CASSLVAGGPQTQYF. CDR3 DNA: TGTGCTAGCAGCTTAGTGGCGGGGGGGCCGCAGACCCAGTACTTC.

The chain couples TRBV7-2 to TRBJ1-1, with D possibly matching TRBD1 (5 bases). V was pared by 5 bases and J by 9 bases, with 19 bases between. The CDR3 runs to 14 residues. Per germline, CDR1 SGHTA and CDR2 FQGNSA. Here the CDR3 reads CASSPGTGQTKAFF. The CDR3 DNA reads as TGTGCCAGCAGCCCCGGTACAGGCCAAACCAAAGCTTTCTTT.

This clone has just one count. V is TRBV7-6 and J is TRBJ1-6; D remains ambiguous. The CDR3 is made up of 13 amino acids. V was cut by 1 base and J by 8 bases, with 6 bases left in between. Germline V gene lookup returns CDR1 SGHVS and CDR2 FNYEAQ. The CDR3 DNA follows: TGTGCCAGCAGCTTAGACGGGGATTCACCCCTCCACTTT. Protein: CASSLDGDSPLHF.

Here the CDR3 reads CASSDDRGYGYTF. CDR3 in DNA: TGTGCCAGCAGTGACGACAGGGGTTATGGCTACACCTTC. The V gene is TRBV27, the J gene TRBJ1-2; 8 bases map to TRBD1. V shed 5 bases and J 5 bases; nucleotides not matched to a gene: 4. CDR1 is MNHEY, CDR2 SMNVEV, per germline (reference sequence). The CDR3 length is 13 residues.

The V call is TRBV21-1, the J call TRBJ1-2. TRBV21-1 is given as a pseudogene. CDR3 length: 13 amino acids. The DNA for the CDR3 is TGTGCCAAAACTTCGGGTAGGTCCTATGGCTACACCTTC. Residues: CAKTSGRSYGYTF.

J is TRBJ1-1 and V is TRBV5-4; D is unclear. The CDR3 consists of 13 residues. Germline V gives CDR1 SGHNT, CDR2 YYREEE (reference sequence). V gave up 0 bases and J gave up 0 bases, with 3 bases separating them. CDR3 region: CASSLGMNTEAFF. The CDR3 bases are TGTGCCAGCAGCTTGGGAATGAACACTGAAGCTTTCTTT.

The chain links TRBV6-5 to TRBJ2-2; D is unclear. V was clipped by 7 bases and J by 2 bases, with 5 bases between them. CDR1 is MNHEY, CDR2 SVGAGI, per germline. The CDR3 is 12 residues long. The CDR3 sequence is CASTYNTGELFF. The DNA for the CDR3 is TGTGCCAGCACCTACAACACCGGGGAGCTGTTTTTT.

This rearrangement joins TRBV5-1 to TRBJ2-5; 10 bases match TRBD1. The CDR3 is 16 residues long. Germline V CDR1 and CDR2: SGHRS, YFSETQ. The V gene end was trimmed by 4 bases and the J gene end by 2 bases; junction bases not matched to a gene: 8. The CDR3 DNA is TGCGCCAGCAGCCGACAGGGGGCTATAGTGCAAGAGACCCAGTACTTC. Encoded protein: CASSRQGAIVQETQYF.

V gene TRBV30 combines with J gene TRBJ2-5; 14 bases line up with TRBD2. Germline V gene lookup returns CDR1 GTSNPN and CDR2 SVGIG (reference sequence). V shed 0 bases and J 10 bases; nucleotides not matched to a gene: 13. CDR3 size: 17 residues. The chain's CDR3 is CAWSVTSGGAPGRDQYF. The DNA for the CDR3 is TGTGCCTGGAGTGTGACTAGCGGGGGGGCCCCCGGTAGAGACCAGTACTTC.

This chain connects TRBV2 to TRBJ1-2; 9 bases fit TRBD1. From germline, CDR1 is SNHLY and CDR2 FYNNEI. With 6 bases clipped from V and 8 bases from J, the junction kept 7 bases outside the gene matches. The CDR3 has 13 residues. DNA for the CDR3: TGTGCCAGCAGAGACAGGGGGGAACGGGGCTACACCTTC. Translation gives CASRDRGERGYTF.

This clone was seen more than once but under ten times. The CDR3 protein is CASSQVGGQDVLTF. In DNA, the CDR3 is TGCGCCAGCAGCCAAGTAGGAGGACAGGACGTCCTGACTTTC. The chain couples TRBV4-3 to TRBJ2-6; 7 positions agree with TRBD1. J gave up 11 bases and V 1 base, and 5 bases lay outside the gene matches. There are 14 residues in the CDR3. Germline CDR1 and CDR2: LGHNA and YSLEER.

This clone showed up just a few times. The V gene is TRBV5-4, the J gene TRBJ2-7, with TRBD1 identical over 9 bases. V trimming: 4 bases; J trimming: 6 bases; junction bases outside the gene matches: 11. CDR3 size: 15 residues. CDR1 and CDR2 (germline): SGHNT, YYREEE (reference sequence). The CDR3 DNA reads as TGTGCCAGCAGCCCCCGGACAGGGGCCCCCCTCGAGCAGTACTTC. Protein sequence: CASSPRTGAPLEQYF. The whole variable domain, remainder taken from reference TRBV5-4 and TRBJ2-7, is ETGVTQSPTHLIKTRGQQVTLRCSSQSGHNTVSWYQQALGQGPQFIFQYYREEENGRGNFPPRFSGLQFPNYSSELNVNALELDDSALYLCASSPRTGAPLEQYFGPGTRLTVT.

The chain carries TRBV7-9 and TRBJ2-5; 7 nucleotides align to TRBD1. Trimming removed 6 bases from V and 7 bases from J; junction bases left unmatched: 11. This CDR3 spans 14 amino acids. CDR1 SEHNR and CDR2 FQNEAQ come from the germline V gene (reference sequence). The CDR3 region has the DNA TGTGCCAGCAGTCCCGACAGGGAAAGGGGGACCCAGTACTTC. This translates into CASSPDRERGTQYF.

This chain joins TRBV28 and TRBJ2-3, with 12 bases identical to TRBD2. V lost 4 bases to trimming and J lost 4 bases; unmatched junction nucleotides: 6. In germline, CDR1 is MDHEN, CDR2 SYDVKM. The CDR3 sequence is 16 residues long. CDR3 in amino acids: CASSYRLAGESDTQYF. CDR3 DNA sequence: TGTGCCAGCAGTTACCGACTAGCGGGAGAGTCAGATACGCAGTATTTT.

The genes are TRBV11-2 and TRBJ2-5, with a weak D call TRBD2 (6 bases). This CDR3 region has 15 residues. Trimming left V 1 base short and J 5 bases short, with 14 bases between. CDR1 and CDR2 (germline): SGHAT, FQNNGV. The CDR3 loop is CASSLVGTPSETQYF. Here the CDR3 DNA reads TGTGCCAGCAGCTTAGTAGGGACTCCCTCTGAGACCCAGTACTTC.

The rearrangement joins TRBV19 to TRBJ2-3, with 7 bases lining up with TRBD2. Germline CDR1 LNHDA, CDR2 SQIVND (reference sequence). The V gene end was trimmed by 1 base and the J gene end by 8 bases; junction bases not matched to a gene: 9. The CDR3 has 15 amino acids. The CDR3 loop reads CASSIGDGRKGTQYF. CDR3 nucleotides: TGTGCCAGTAGTATAGGAGACGGGAGGAAGGGTACGCAGTATTTT.

This clone appeared a few times. The chain recombines TRBV29-1 with TRBJ2-3; 7 nucleotides match TRBD1. Germline V lookup: CDR1 SQVTM, CDR2 ANQGSEA. The V gene end was trimmed by 5 bases and the J gene end by 3 bases; junction bases not matched to a gene: 5. The CDR3 runs to 13 residues. The CDR3 reads CSVTPTGTDTQYF. CDR3 sequence (DNA): TGCAGCGTTACCCCGACAGGGACAGATACGCAGTATTTT.